This T cell receptor beta chain was retrieved from a study of blood T cell repertoires in COVID-19. Background on the study: The origin of the acute and convalescent COVID-19 samples was the United States, Italy and Spain.

Sequencing used immunoSEQ multiplex PCR; TCRdb keeps in-frame clones, though not all of them. The sample has around 160,000 clones; 80% are singletons. With V trimmed by 0 bases and J by 6 bases, 2 bases remained unmatched. The length of the CDR3 is 15 residues. Germline V gene lookup returns CDR1 SGHRS and CDR2 YFSETQ. This sequence joins TRBV5-1 and TRBJ1-5; 11 bases fit TRBD1. This TCR was sampled from a man in his forties or fifties who had recovered from COVID-19. The sequenced sample consisted of PBMCs or T cells enriched from blood (not recorded which). CDR3 coding DNA: TGCGCCAGCAGCTTGGATGGGACAGGGGGTCAGCCCCAGCATTTT. Encoded protein: CASSLDGTGGQPQHF.